This is a list of T cell receptor beta chains from one sample in a study of regulatory T cells in long-lasting Graves disease. TCRdb processed the multiplex PCR reads anew with MiXCR; each CDR3 protein has one entry. The repertoire holds about 420,000 distinct CDR3 sequences, with about a quarter as singletons. The material sequenced was peripheral blood mononuclear cells (PBMCs), taken when the disease was refractory, from a patient treated with antithyroid drugs. These receptors originate from a female donor with Graves disease. Each CDR3 is given with its conserved first and last residue. The order of the fields is CDR3 length, clone size, D gene, V gene, J gene, CDR3 protein, CDR3 DNA. A D gene is named only where the DNA matches it firmly. Not all rows give a size; the values are once, few, many and, for expanded clones, a class.

15,once,-,TRBV5-4,TRBJ1-1,CASSTRVEMNTEAFF,TGTGCCAGCAGCACCCGGGTAGAGATGAACACTGAAGCTTTCTTT
14,once,-,TRBV5-5,TRBJ1-5,CASSVGDGNQPQHF,TGTGCCAGCAGCGTCGGGGACGGCAATCAGCCCCAGCATTTT
15,many,-,TRBV20-1,TRBJ2-7,CSARDPQDRGYEQYF,TGCAGTGCTAGAGATCCGCAAGACCGGGGCTACGAGCAGTACTTC
12,many,-,TRBV7-3,TRBJ2-2,CASSFRDGELFF,TGTGCCAGCAGCTTCAGGGATGGGGAGCTGTTTTTT
13,-,-,TRBV19,TRBJ1-1,CASKFGQNTEAFF,TGTGCCAGTAAATTTGGACAGAACACTGAAGCTTTCTTT
16,-,TRBD2,TRBV3-1,TRBJ2-5,CASSQGLAGNQETQYF,TGTGCCAGCAGCCAAGGGCTAGCGGGAAACCAAGAGACCCAGTACTTC
14,-,-,TRBV3-1,TRBJ1-3,CASSQEVPGNTIHF,TGTGCCAGCAGCCAAGAGGTTCCTGGAAACACCATACATTTT
14,few,-,TRBV6-2/TRBV6-3,TRBJ2-1,CASRKSGTHNEQFF,TGTGCCAGCAGAAAATCCGGGACGCACAATGAGCAGTTCTTC
16,many,-,TRBV24-1,TRBJ2-5,CATSDLKLDAGETQYF,TGTGCCACCAGTGATTTGAAACTAGATGCAGGAGAGACCCAGTACTTC
14,many,-,TRBV2,TRBJ1-5,CASSANFVNQPQHF,TGTGCCAGCAGTGCTAATTTCGTTAATCAGCCCCAGCATTTT
12,-,-,TRBV7-2,TRBJ2-7,CASSPPFYEQYF,TGTGCCAGCAGCCCCCCTTTTTACGAGCAGTACTTC
18,few,-,TRBV28,TRBJ2-2,CASRHPGVSSSNTGELFF,TGTGCCAGCAGACATCCGGGAGTCAGCTCTTCGAACACCGGGGAGCTGTTTTTT
15,-,-,TRBV5-1,TRBJ2-7,CASSLESQRGYEQYF,TGCGCCAGCAGCTTGGAATCACAGCGCGGCTACGAGCAGTACTTC
14,many,TRBD1,TRBV2,TRBJ2-1,CASSGQGAGNEQFF,TGTGCCAGCAGCGGCCAGGGGGCGGGCAATGAGCAGTTCTTC
15,many,-,TRBV6-5,TRBJ2-7,CASSYSVPGSYEQYF,TGTGCCAGCAGTTACTCTGTCCCCGGATCGTACGAGCAGTACTTC
12,-,-,TRBV27,TRBJ1-2,CASSEGNYGYTF,TGTGCCAGCAGCGAGGGTAACTATGGCTACACCTTC
12,few,-,TRBV4-1,TRBJ2-1,CASSQDRVEQFF,TGCGCCAGCAGCCAAGATCGGGTTGAGCAGTTCTTC
13,few,-,TRBV11-2,TRBJ1-1,CASSLAPPGLAFF,TGTGCCAGCAGCTTAGCTCCACCAGGGCTAGCTTTCTTT
16,many,-,TRBV6-1,TRBJ1-6,CASSEDEGRFNSPLHF,TGTGCCAGCAGTGAAGACGAGGGCAGATTTAATTCACCCCTCCACTTT
17,-,TRBD2,TRBV10-3,TRBJ2-2,CAISESNLRETTGELFF,TGTGCCATCAGTGAGTCGAATTTGCGGGAGACCACCGGGGAGCTGTTTTTT
15,many,TRBD2,TRBV28,TRBJ2-5,CASSGGASAQETQYF,TGTGCCAGCAGCGGGGGGGCATCGGCACAAGAGACCCAGTACTTC
15,-,TRBD1,TRBV20-1,TRBJ2-3,CSAREDRGRTDTQYF,TGCAGTGCTAGGGAAGACAGGGGGCGCACAGATACGCAGTATTTT
15,-,TRBD2,TRBV12-3/TRBV12-4,TRBJ2-1,CASTPLASSYNEQFF,TGTGCCAGCACCCCACTAGCGTCCTCCTACAATGAGCAGTTCTTC
14,-,-,TRBV4-1,TRBJ1-1,CASRLGHLNTEAFF,TGCGCCAGCAGGCTGGGACATTTGAACACTGAAGCTTTCTTT
15,many,TRBD2,TRBV2,TRBJ2-1,CASRALRGGGNEQFF,TGTGCCAGCAGGGCGTTACGCGGGGGAGGAAATGAGCAGTTCTTC
14,-,TRBD1,TRBV20-1,TRBJ1-6,CSAISGTGDSPLHF,TGCAGTGCTATCTCAGGGACAGGGGATTCACCCCTCCACTTT
16,-,-,TRBV7-8,TRBJ1-2,CASSLGSLTGTHGYTF,TGTGCCAGCAGCTTAGGAAGTCTCACAGGGACCCATGGCTACACCTTC
15,many,-,TRBV7-3,TRBJ1-2,CASSLSPLGFNGYTF,TGTGCCAGCAGCTTATCCCCCCTTGGTTTTAATGGCTACACCTTC
15,many,TRBD1,TRBV27,TRBJ1-2,CASSSGQGVNYGYTF,TGTGCCAGCAGTTCGGGACAGGGGGTTAACTATGGCTACACCTTC
14,many,-,TRBV28,TRBJ2-7,CASSSTKGGREQYF,TGTGCCAGCAGTTCCACAAAGGGGGGGCGGGAGCAGTACTTC
14,-,-,TRBV28,TRBJ2-1,CASSVSGVYNEQFF,TGTGCCAGCAGTGTAAGCGGAGTCTACAATGAGCAGTTCTTC
13,-,-,TRBV29-1,TRBJ1-1,CSVDRNTNTEAFF,TGCAGCGTTGATAGAAACACGAACACTGAAGCTTTCTTT
14,-,-,TRBV20-1,TRBJ2-2,CSAREVANTGELFF,TGCAGTGCTAGAGAGGTAGCAAACACCGGGGAGCTGTTTTTT
16,few,-,TRBV6-1,TRBJ2-7,CASTPGGGRSSYEQYF,TGTGCCAGCACCCCCGGGGGCGGTAGGAGCTCCTACGAGCAGTACTTC
13,once,-,TRBV30,TRBJ1-1,CAWSFRTDTEAFF,TGTGCCTGGAGTTTTAGGACAGACACTGAAGCTTTCTTT
14,-,TRBD1,TRBV30,TRBJ1-6,CAWSEAQGNSPLHF,TGTGCCTGGAGTGAAGCACAGGGGAATTCACCCCTCCACTTT
13,-,-,TRBV5-1,TRBJ1-1,CASSSQANTEAFF,TGCGCCAGCAGCTCACAGGCAAACACTGAAGCTTTCTTT
15,many,TRBD1,TRBV12-3/TRBV12-4,TRBJ1-2,CASSFYAGQRYGYTF,TGTGCCAGCAGCTTTTACGCGGGACAGCGATATGGCTACACCTTC
14,-,TRBD2,TRBV11-2,TRBJ2-1,CASSSSTSGRAQFF,TGTGCCAGCAGCTCATCGACTAGCGGGAGGGCTCAGTTCTTC
16,many,TRBD1,TRBV28,TRBJ2-7,CASSSLRQGRTYEQYF,TGTGCCAGCAGTTCCCTGCGACAGGGACGGACCTACGAGCAGTACTTC
13,many,-,TRBV30,TRBJ1-2,CAWRLTGKIGYTF,TGTGCCTGGAGACTCACAGGGAAAATTGGCTACACCTTC
15,many,-,TRBV2,TRBJ2-5,CASSEDLTELETQYF,TGTGCCAGCAGTGAGGACTTGACAGAGCTAGAGACCCAGTACTTC
15,-,TRBD2,TRBV20-1,TRBJ2-1,CSARVYSGRASEQFF,TGCAGTGCTAGGGTCTATAGCGGGAGGGCCAGTGAGCAGTTCTTC
14,-,-,TRBV6-1,TRBJ1-2,CASSRTQGIYGYTF,TGTGCCAGCAGCCGGACCCAGGGGATCTATGGCTACACCTTC
15,few,-,TRBV27,TRBJ2-7,CASSLSFEGFNEQYF,TGTGCCAGCAGTTTATCTTTCGAGGGGTTTAACGAGCAGTACTTC
15,-,-,TRBV6-5,TRBJ1-4,CASSYSGGLGEKLFF,TGTGCCAGCAGTTATTCGGGGGGGCTAGGTGAAAAACTGTTTTTT
15,-,-,TRBV5-1,TRBJ2-7,CASSLRQGPGDEQYF,TGCGCCAGCAGCTTAAGACAGGGACCGGGGGACGAGCAGTACTTC
11,once,-,TRBV6-1,TRBJ1-1,CANRHNTEAFF,TGTGCCAACAGACATAACACTGAAGCTTTCTTT
13,-,-,TRBV24-1,TRBJ2-2,CATSDMATGELFF,TGTGCCACCAGTGACATGGCGACCGGGGAGCTGTTTTTT
12,many,-,TRBV2,TRBJ1-1,CASSPPGGRAFF,TGTGCCAGCAGTCCGCCTGGAGGAAGAGCTTTCTTT